One and the same sample provided the 5 T cell receptor beta chains below, sequenced in a study of blood T cell repertoires in COVID-19. TCRdb keeps only in-frame clones here, not all; method: immunoSEQ multiplex PCR. Of some 490,000 clones in the sample, 75% to 90% were seen once. The sample consisted of PBMCs or T cells enriched from blood (not recorded which). The receptor source for this set is a woman in her fifties or sixties who had recovered from COVID-19.

The rearrangement joins TRBV5-6 to TRBJ1-5; D remains unclear. The germline V gene has CDR1 SGHDT and CDR2 YYEEEE. Trimming took off 0 bases at V and 2 bases at J, with 12 bases between the two ends. The CDR3 totals 16 residues. In nucleotides, the CDR3 is TGTGCCAGCAGCTTGGCCCGGGATGGTGGCAATCAGCCCCAGCATTTT. Translated, it gives CASSLARDGGNQPQHF.

V gene TRBV19 combines with J gene TRBJ2-7; D is perhaps TRBD1 (6 bases). Germline-derived CDR1 and CDR2 are LNHDA and SQIVND (reference sequence). CDR3 length equals 14 residues. V was trimmed by 6 bases and J by 0 bases, leaving 12 bases between them. CDR3 DNA: TGTGCCAGTAGCCCTGGGACACACTCCTACGAGCAGTACGTC. Amino acids: CASSPGTHSYEQYV.

The V call is TRBV19, the J call TRBJ2-7; 7 bases align to TRBD2. This CDR3 has 17 amino acids. Germline V CDR1 and CDR2: LNHDA, SQIVND (reference sequence). V was pared by 4 bases and J by 3 bases, with 15 bases of the junction left unmatched. CDR3 region: CASSNGEVRTRYYEQYF. CDR3 DNA: TGTGCCAGTAGTAATGGGGAAGTGCGGACTAGGTACTACGAGCAGTACTTC.

Comment on this clone: Different DNA sequences within this sample yield the same CDR3. The chain combines TRBV3-1 (or the pseudogene TRBV3-2) with TRBJ2-1; D might be TRBD1 (5 bases). V was trimmed by 2 bases and J by 10 bases, leaving 6 bases between them. Germline lookup yields CDR1 LGHDT and CDR2 YNNKEL (reference sequence). The CDR3 consists of 11 residues. CDR3 bases: TGTGCCAGCAGCCAATCAGGGGAGCAGTTCTTC. It is translated as CASSQSGEQFF.

The chain uses TRBV6-5 and TRBJ2-7; 8 bases match TRBD1. The CDR3 is 14 residues long. J was trimmed by 3 bases and V by 7 bases; bases with no gene match: 8. Germline CDR1 and CDR2: MNHEY and SVGAGI. The chain's CDR3 is CASTYRTGNYEQYV. CDR3 nucleotide sequence: TGTGCCAGCACCTACAGGACAGGGAACTACGAGCAGTACGTC.